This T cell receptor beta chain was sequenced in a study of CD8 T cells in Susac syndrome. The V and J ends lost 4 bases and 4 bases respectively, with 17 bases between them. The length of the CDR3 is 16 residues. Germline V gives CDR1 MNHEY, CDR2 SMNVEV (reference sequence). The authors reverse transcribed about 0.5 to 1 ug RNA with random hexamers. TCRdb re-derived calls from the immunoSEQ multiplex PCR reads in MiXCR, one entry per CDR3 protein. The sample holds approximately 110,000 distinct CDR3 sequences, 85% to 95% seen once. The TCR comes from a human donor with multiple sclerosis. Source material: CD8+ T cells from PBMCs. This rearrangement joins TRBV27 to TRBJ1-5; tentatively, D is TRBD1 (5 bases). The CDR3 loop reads CASSYLGGGLNQPQHF. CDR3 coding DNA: TGTGCCAGCAGTTACCTGGGTGGGGGATTGAATCAGCCCCAGCATTTT.